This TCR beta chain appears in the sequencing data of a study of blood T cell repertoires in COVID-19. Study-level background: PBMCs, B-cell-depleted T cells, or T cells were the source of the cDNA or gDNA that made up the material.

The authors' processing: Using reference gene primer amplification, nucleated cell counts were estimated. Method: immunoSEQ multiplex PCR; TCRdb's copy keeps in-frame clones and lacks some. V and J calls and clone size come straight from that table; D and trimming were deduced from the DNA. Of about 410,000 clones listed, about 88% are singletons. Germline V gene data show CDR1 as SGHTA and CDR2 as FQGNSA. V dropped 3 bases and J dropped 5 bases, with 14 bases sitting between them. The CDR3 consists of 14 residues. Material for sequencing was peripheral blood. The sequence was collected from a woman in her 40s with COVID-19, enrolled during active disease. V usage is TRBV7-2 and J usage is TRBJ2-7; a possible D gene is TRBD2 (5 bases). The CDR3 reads CASSFRRSVHEQYF. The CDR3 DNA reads TGTGCCAGCAGCTTCAGGAGGTCGGTCCACGAGCAGTACTTC.